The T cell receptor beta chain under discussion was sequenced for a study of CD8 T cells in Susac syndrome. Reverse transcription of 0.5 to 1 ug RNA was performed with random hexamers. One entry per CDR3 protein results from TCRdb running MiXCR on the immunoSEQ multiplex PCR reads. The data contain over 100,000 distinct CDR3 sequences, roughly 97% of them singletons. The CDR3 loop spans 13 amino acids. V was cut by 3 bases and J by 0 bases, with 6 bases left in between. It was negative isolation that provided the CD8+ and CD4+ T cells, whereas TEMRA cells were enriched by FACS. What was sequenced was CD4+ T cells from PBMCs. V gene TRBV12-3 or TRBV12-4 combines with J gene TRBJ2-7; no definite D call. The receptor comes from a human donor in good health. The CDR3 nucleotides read TGTGCCAGCAGTTTTCCTAACTCCTACGAGCAGTACTTC. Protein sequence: CASSFPNSYEQYF.